This entry describes one TCR beta chain. The sample holds a few counts of this clone. There is no known antigen for this receptor. Base qualities are not recorded, but no much larger clone differs from it by a single base. At diagnosis, tumor, uninvolved tumor-adjacent lung and peripheral blood were collected and then preserved as a mix of FFPE and fresh-frozen material. The record originates from a study of T cells in localized non-small cell lung cancer (TCRdb year 2020). About the study as a whole: The study analyzed T cell repertoires of hundreds of early-stage NSCLC patients, comparing tumors and uninvolved tumor-adjacent lungs. The mean age of the NSCLC patients was around 67 years, with roughly 120 men and about a hundred women. The cohort comprised 200 to 300 treatment-naïve NSCLC patients with resected, localized lung tumors.

V gives up 5 bases and J gives up 2 bases, and the segment between their germline ends measures 7 bases. Per the germline V gene, MNHGY is the CDR1 and SAAAGT is the CDR2. From the cysteine through the phenylalanine, the CDR3 covers 14 amino acids. CDR3 DNA is the only sequence kept; it has 42 bases, read in frame from the first base. The immunoSEQ Assay was used to sequence TCR beta CDR3 regions from DNA. In the authors' own workflow: To compute T cell density, TCR beta template counts were normalized to usable DNA, which was estimated by amplifying housekeeping genes. Using the preseqR package, richness was estimated by extrapolating to 120,000 templates for tissue samples and 400,000 templates for PBMC samples. Clonality was defined by subtracting Pielou's evenness from one. Tissue-enriched TCRs were identified through differential abundance testing performed on productive amino-acid clonotypes, with a minimum total count of 5 and an alpha of 0.1. The Jaccard Index and the Morisita Overlap Index were used to quantify repertoire overlap between compartments. TCR beta CDR3s were clustered by GLIPH together with public tetramer-defined viral CDR3s, and at least three viral sequences plus V-gene enrichment were required for viral motifs. TCRdb took over this immuneACCESS table, retaining in-frame rearrangements with V and J assigned. Such tables are incomplete; in checked studies, under half of the missing clones stem from an unresolved V gene, and the remainder is unexplained. V, J and clone size derive from that table, while D and trimming were established from the DNA sequence. A total of 2,500 or so clones appear in this sample, over 25% of them only once. Around 10% of the sample lies in the top ten.

What the research found in general, with its limitations: Because multi-region sequencing of the tumors was not done, intratumor heterogeneity could not be ruled out. A median of around 57 of the top 100 tumor clones turned up in the paired uninvolved adjacent lung, and roughly 28 of those clones also ranked among the top 100 of that same adjacent lung. Since the design was exploratory, TCR variables were selected using unadjusted p-values with no false-discovery rate correction. Longer overall survival was associated with higher blood T cell density, whereas shorter survival was associated with higher adjacent-lung clonality. Uninvolved tumor-adjacent lung showed the highest T cell clonality, higher than tumor, which suggests more focused antigenic responses in the adjacent lung.

The sample consisted of lung tumor tissue, taken before any cancer treatment. This chain joins TRBV6-8 to TRBJ1-6, with no reliable assignment of the D segment. The receptor was derived from a man aged 40-75 years with stage III squamous cell lung carcinoma. The CDR3 amino acid sequence is: CASSSGPYNSPLHF. DNA sequence: TGTGCCAGCAGTAGCGGACCCTATAATTCACCCCTCCACTTT.